The 8 T cell receptor beta chains below come from one sample, sequenced in a study of T cells in Graves' hyperthyroidism and ophthalmopathy. Researchers amplified the TCR beta CDR3 regions from RNA transcripts. First-round RT-PCR with HTBI primers amplified the TCR CDR3 region. TCRdb fed the multiplex PCR reads into MiXCR, producing one record per CDR3 protein. The sample has some 510,000 distinct CDR3 sequences, less than 25% seen once. Sequencing was done on a sample of blood. These receptors came from a man aged 18-30 years with Graves' hyperthyroidism.

On this clonotype: A much larger clonotype is one base distant, so this may be a read error. This chain uses TRBV5-5 with TRBJ2-2; tentative D call: TRBD2 (5 bases). CDR1 and CDR2 from the germline V gene are SGHKS and YYEKEE (reference sequence). The length of the CDR3 is 15 residues. The CDR3 region has the DNA TGTGCCAGCAGCTTGGAGGGAACGTACACCGGGGAGCTGTGTTTT. Encoded protein: CASSLEGTYTGELCF.

This clonotype occurred many times. The chain has TRBV6-2 or TRBV6-3 and TRBJ2-5, with 8 bases that match TRBD2. The V gene end was trimmed by 2 bases and the J gene end by 0 bases; junction bases not matched to a gene: 8. The CDR3 has 17 amino acids. Per the germline V gene, CDR1 is MNHEY and CDR2 is SVGEGT. The CDR3 protein is CASSYQIAGPYQETQYF. CDR3 coding DNA: TGTGCCAGCAGTTACCAGATAGCGGGGCCATACCAAGAGACCCAGTACTTC.

This clonotype was counted only a few times. One end of the junction fails to match germline, which may point to a read error. This chain uses TRBV11-1 with TRBJ2-5, with TRBD1 identical over 9 bases. The CDR3 runs 15 residues. From germline, CDR1 is SGHAT and CDR2 FQDESV (reference sequence). CDR3 region: CASSYGTGRDETKYF. CDR3 nucleotides: TGTGCCAGCAGCTACGGGACAGGGAGGGATGAGACCAAGTACTTC.

This clonotype showed up many times. J is TRBJ2-2 and V is TRBV2; D may match TRBD1 or TRBD2 (5 bases each). Germline V gives CDR1 SNHLY, CDR2 FYNNEI. The V end was cut by 4 bases, the J end by 2 bases, with 11 bases between. The CDR3 contains 15 residues. The CDR3 DNA follows: TGTGCCAGCAGTGGAGGGACGGTCAACACCGGGGAGCTGTTTTTT. It translates to CASSGGTVNTGELFF. Complete variable domain (other parts from reference TRBV2 and TRBJ2-2): EPEVTQTPSHQVTQMGQEVILRCVPISNHLYFYWYRQILGQKVEFLVSFYNNEISEKSEIFDDQFSVERPDGSNFTLKIRSTKLEDSAMYFCASSGGTVNTGELFFGEGSRLTVL.

The chain uses TRBV12-3 or TRBV12-4 and TRBJ1-6; D gene ambiguous. The CDR3 has 14 amino acids. The V end was cut by 5 bases, the J end by 8 bases, with 13 bases between. This chain's CDR3 is CASSPLGGDSPLHF. CDR3 DNA: TGTGCCAGCAGTCCCCTGGGCGGGGATTCACCCCTCCACTTT.

At least ten counts were recorded for this clonotype. This rearrangement joins TRBV2 to TRBJ2-7; D call uncertain. CDR1 and CDR2 from the germline V gene are SNHLY and FYNNEI. V lost 3 bases and J lost 3, with 6 bases in between. The CDR3 runs to 12 residues. The CDR3 nucleotides read TGTGCCAGCAGTGAGATTGGCTACGAGCAGTACTTC. Its protein product is CASSEIGYEQYF.

The genes are TRBV7-2 and TRBJ1-1; tentative D call: TRBD1 (5 bases). The CDR3 has 14 amino acids. Trimming shortened V by 5 bases and J by 0 bases, and 10 bases separated the two germline ends. Germline-derived CDR1 and CDR2 are SGHTA and FQGNSA. The CDR3 region has the DNA TGTGCCAGCAGCCTTATGGGACTGAACACTGAAGCTTTCTTT. Its protein is CASSLMGLNTEAFF.

This clonotype was detected ten times or more. V is TRBV27 and J is TRBJ2-7; tentatively, D is TRBD1 (5 bases). Germline-derived CDR1 and CDR2 are MNHEY and SMNVEV (reference sequence). V dropped 3 bases and J dropped 1 base, with 10 bases sitting between them. The CDR3 totals 14 residues. CDR3 loop: CASSFLDSSYEQYF. CDR3 DNA sequence: TGTGCCAGCAGTTTTCTAGACAGTTCCTACGAGCAGTACTTC.